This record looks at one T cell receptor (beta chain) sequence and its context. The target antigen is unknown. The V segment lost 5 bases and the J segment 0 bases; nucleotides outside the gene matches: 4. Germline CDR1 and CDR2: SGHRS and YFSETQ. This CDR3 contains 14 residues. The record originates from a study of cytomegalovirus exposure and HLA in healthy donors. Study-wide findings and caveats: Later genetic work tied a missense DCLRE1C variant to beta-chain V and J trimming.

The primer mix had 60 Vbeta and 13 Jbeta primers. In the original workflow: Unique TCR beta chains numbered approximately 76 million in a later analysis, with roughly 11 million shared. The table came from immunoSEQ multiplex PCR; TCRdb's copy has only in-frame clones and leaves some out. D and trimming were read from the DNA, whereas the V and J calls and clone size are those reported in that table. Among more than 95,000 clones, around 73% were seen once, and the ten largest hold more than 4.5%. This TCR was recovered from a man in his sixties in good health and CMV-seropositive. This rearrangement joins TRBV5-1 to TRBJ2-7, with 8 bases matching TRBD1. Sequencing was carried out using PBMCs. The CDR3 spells CASREQGVSYEQYF. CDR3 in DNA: TGCGCCAGCAGGGAACAGGGGGTCTCCTACGAGCAGTACTTC.